This T cell receptor beta chain originates from a study of cytomegalovirus exposure and HLA in healthy donors. Study-wide results and caveats: There were some public TCRs occurring in many donors, but most TCR sequences were rare. Cytomegalovirus-associated status was assigned to about 180 TCR beta chains. In vitro confirmation showed a few CMV-associated chains to be CMV antigen specific.

Germline V gene lookup returns CDR1 LNHDA and CDR2 SQIVND (reference sequence). The CDR3 is 17 residues long. V was pared by 3 bases and J by 0 bases, with 11 bases of the junction left unmatched. Generated by immunoSEQ multiplex PCR, the TCRdb table keeps only in-frame clones and is missing some. The sample holds roughly 120,000 clones, over 65% seen once. For this clone: Its antigen remains unknown.

This chain uses TRBV19 with TRBJ2-7, with 7 nucleotides matching TRBD1. The receptor was derived from a woman aged 25 to 45 in good health and CMV-seronegative. Sequencing was done on a sample of PBMCs. CDR3 nucleotides: TGTGCCAGTAGTATCTCGGGACAGCCTTTTTTCTCCTACGAGCAGTACTTC. Its translation is CASSISGQPFFSYEQYF. Supplemented by reference TRBV19 and TRBJ2-7, the full variable domain reads DGGITQSPKYLFRKEGQNVTLSCEQNLNHDAMYWYRQDPGQGLRLIYYSQIVNDFQKGDIAEGYSVSREKKESFPLTVTSAQKNPTAFYLCASSISGQPFFSYEQYFGPGTRLTVT.